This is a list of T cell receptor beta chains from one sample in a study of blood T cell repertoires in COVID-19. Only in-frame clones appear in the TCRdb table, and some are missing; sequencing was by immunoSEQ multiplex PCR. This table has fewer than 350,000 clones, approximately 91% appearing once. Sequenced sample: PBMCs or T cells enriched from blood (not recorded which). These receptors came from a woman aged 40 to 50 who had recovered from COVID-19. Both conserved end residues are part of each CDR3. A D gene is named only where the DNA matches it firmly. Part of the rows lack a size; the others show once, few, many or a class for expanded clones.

cdr3_nt: TGTGCCAGCAGTGAAGGGGAGCCGGGACAAATATACGAGCAGTACTTC
cdr3_aa: CASSEGEPGQIYEQYF
v_call: TRBV2
clone_size: NA
d_call: NA
j_call: TRBJ2-7

cdr3_nt: TGTGCCAGCAGCCCCCCAGGGGGACAGTACAATGAGCAGTTCTTC
cdr3_aa: CASSPPGGQYNEQFF
v_call: TRBV7-9
clone_size: NA
d_call: TRBD1
j_call: TRBJ2-1

cdr3_nt: TGTGCCAGCAGCCGACAGTCCGAGCAGTTCTTC
cdr3_aa: CASSRQSEQFF
v_call: TRBV11-2
clone_size: NA
d_call: NA
j_call: TRBJ2-1

cdr3_nt: TGTGCCAGCAGCTGGGACAGGGCTAACTATGGCTACACCTTC
cdr3_aa: CASSWDRANYGYTF
v_call: TRBV5-5
clone_size: NA
d_call: TRBD1
j_call: TRBJ1-2

cdr3_nt: TGTGCCAGCTCACCACCTATAGGGAGCCCCGGGGAGCTGTTTTTT
cdr3_aa: CASSPPIGSPGELFF
v_call: TRBV18
clone_size: NA
d_call: NA
j_call: TRBJ2-2

cdr3_nt: TGTGCCAGCAGTTACTCGGATTTGGTGGAGACTGAAGCTTTCTTT
cdr3_aa: CASSYSDLVETEAFF
v_call: TRBV6-6
clone_size: NA
d_call: NA
j_call: TRBJ1-1

cdr3_nt: TGTGCCAGCAGTTCAGGCGGCAGCGGCACCGGGGAGCTGTTTTTT
cdr3_aa: CASSSGGSGTGELFF
v_call: TRBV6-5
clone_size: once
d_call: NA
j_call: TRBJ2-2

cdr3_nt: TGTGCCAGCAGCTTAACTTCTTCCGGGGATACGCAGTATTTT
cdr3_aa: CASSLTSSGDTQYF
v_call: TRBV7-2
clone_size: NA
d_call: NA
j_call: TRBJ2-3

cdr3_nt: TGCGCCAGCAGCCAAGAGGCAGGAATTAGCTCTGGAAACACCATATATTTT
cdr3_aa: CASSQEAGISSGNTIYF
v_call: TRBV4-1
clone_size: NA
d_call: NA
j_call: TRBJ1-3

cdr3_nt: TGCGCCAGCAGCTCCATCGGACCCCAGGGGTACGAGCAGTACTTC
cdr3_aa: CASSSIGPQGYEQYF
v_call: TRBV5-1
clone_size: NA
d_call: NA
j_call: TRBJ2-7

cdr3_nt: TGTGCCTGGAGCGCGGCTAGAGAGCAGTTCTTC
cdr3_aa: CAWSAAREQFF
v_call: TRBV30
clone_size: NA
d_call: NA
j_call: TRBJ2-1

cdr3_nt: TGCGCCAGCAGCCGGGACAGACATAATTCACCCCTCCACTTT
cdr3_aa: CASSRDRHNSPLHF
v_call: TRBV5-1
clone_size: NA
d_call: TRBD1
j_call: TRBJ1-6

cdr3_nt: TGTGCCAGCAGCTTCGACAAGGGGCGGGAGCAGTACTTC
cdr3_aa: CASSFDKGREQYF
v_call: TRBV5-4
clone_size: NA
d_call: NA
j_call: TRBJ2-7

cdr3_nt: TGTGCCAGCAGTGAACCCGGACAGGTTCCCTACGAGCAGTACTTC
cdr3_aa: CASSEPGQVPYEQYF
v_call: TRBV6-1
clone_size: NA
d_call: TRBD1
j_call: TRBJ2-7

cdr3_nt: TGTGCCAGCAGCTCAGACAGGGGCGATGGCTACACCTTC
cdr3_aa: CASSSDRGDGYTF
v_call: TRBV5-4
clone_size: NA
d_call: TRBD1
j_call: TRBJ1-2

cdr3_nt: TGTGCCAGCAGCGCCGGGGGTTGGACCCAGTACTTC
cdr3_aa: CASSAGGWTQYF
v_call: TRBV5-8
clone_size: once
d_call: NA
j_call: TRBJ2-5

cdr3_nt: TGCAGCGTCGGACAGGGAGTAGAGACCCAGTACTTC
cdr3_aa: CSVGQGVETQYF
v_call: TRBV29-1
clone_size: once
d_call: TRBD1
j_call: TRBJ2-5

cdr3_nt: TGTGCCAGCAGCTTAATGCGGACTGCCGCCTACGGGGAGCTGTTTTTT
cdr3_aa: CASSLMRTAAYGELFF
v_call: TRBV7-3
clone_size: NA
d_call: NA
j_call: TRBJ2-2

cdr3_nt: TGCAGCGTTTCGGGACAGGGACTTGGAGGCACTGAAGCTTTCTTT
cdr3_aa: CSVSGQGLGGTEAFF
v_call: TRBV29-1
clone_size: NA
d_call: TRBD1
j_call: TRBJ1-1

cdr3_nt: TGTGCCAGCTCACCACGGCGGGACAACACTGAAGCTTTCTTT
cdr3_aa: CASSPRRDNTEAFF
v_call: TRBV18
clone_size: NA
d_call: NA
j_call: TRBJ1-1

cdr3_nt: TGCGCCAGCAGCCAAGGGGCTAGGACAGGGGGTTCCTATGGCTACACCTTC
cdr3_aa: CASSQGARTGGSYGYTF
v_call: TRBV4-3
clone_size: NA
d_call: TRBD1
j_call: TRBJ1-2

cdr3_nt: TGCGCCAGCAGTGAGTCGGGCTCCCTGGGTTCACCCCTCCACTTT
cdr3_aa: CASSESGSLGSPLHF
v_call: TRBV10-1
clone_size: few
d_call: NA
j_call: TRBJ1-6

cdr3_nt: TGCGCCAGCAGCTTGGGGCAGGGGCACTATGGCTACACCTTC
cdr3_aa: CASSLGQGHYGYTF
v_call: TRBV5-1
clone_size: NA
d_call: NA
j_call: TRBJ1-2

cdr3_nt: TGTGCTAGTGGTTTGGAACAGGGGACTGAAGCTTTCTTT
cdr3_aa: CASGLEQGTEAFF
v_call: TRBV12-5
clone_size: NA
d_call: TRBD1
j_call: TRBJ1-1

cdr3_nt: TGTGCCAGCAGTCGCTTTAGCGGGAGGTCCTACGAGCAGTACTTC
cdr3_aa: CASSRFSGRSYEQYF
v_call: TRBV27
clone_size: NA
d_call: TRBD2
j_call: TRBJ2-7

cdr3_nt: TGTGCCAGCAGCCCCGAGTTGGGGGGGAACTACGAGCAGTACTTC
cdr3_aa: CASSPELGGNYEQYF
v_call: TRBV5-5
clone_size: NA
d_call: TRBD2
j_call: TRBJ2-7